The subject of this entry is one TCR beta chain. Which antigen it targets is not known. Base-call qualities are not available, and no considerably larger clone is one nucleotide away. The trial excluded patients who had a history of autoimmune disease or who were on systemic immunosuppression. Peripheral blood for TCR sequencing was drawn from every dose cohort at baseline, at cycle 4 day 1 and at cycle 7 day 1. The samples were drawn from a first-in-human, open-label, multicenter phase I dose-escalation trial of ivuxolimab. Adults with locally advanced or metastatic melanoma, renal cell, hepatocellular, or head and neck squamous cell carcinoma were enrolled in the trial. Before TCR sequencing, CD4+ T cells and CD8+ T cells were sorted from peripheral blood as separate populations. This entry belongs to a study of OX40 agonist ivuxolimab in advanced cancers. Looking at the study overall: Ivuxolimab was a fully human IgG2 agonistic monoclonal antibody targeting the costimulatory receptor OX40 (CD134). Intravenous ivuxolimab was administered to patients every 2 weeks at six dose levels: 0.01, 0.1, 0.3, 1.5, 3 and 10 mg/kg. Among the 52 dose-escalation patients, 19 had hepatocellular carcinoma, approximately 15 melanoma, 9 renal cell carcinoma and 9 head and neck cancer. In the dose-escalation cohort, more than 75% of patients were male, and the mean age was approximately 55 years, with a range of about 23 to 80. Prior anti-PD-1, anti-PD-L1 or anti-CTLA-4 therapy was permitted, and 30% to 50% of dose-escalation patients had received checkpoint inhibitors. Partial responses occurred in three dose-escalation patients: two with cutaneous melanoma and one with hepatocellular carcinoma. Peripheral TCRbeta sequencing aimed to test whether ivuxolimab altered TCR sequence diversity and caused clonal T-cell expansion. The paper reports the monotherapy dose-escalation portion (N = 52 patients) of the phase I ivuxolimab trial.

The full study reports these points: In the 0.1-3.0 mg/kg groups, partial responders were among the patients with the lowest normalized peripheral clonal expansion, particularly in CD8+ T cells. Low levels of normalized T-cell clonal expansion were also seen in some patients who did not respond. At doses from 0.1 to 3.0 mg/kg, clonal expansion was seen in both CD4+ and CD8+ blood T cells between baseline and week 6. Antigen specificity was not determined for the clonally expanded peripheral T cells. After ivuxolimab, more expanded clones were found on average in CD8+ T cells than in CD4+ T cells.

Compared with germline, V lacks 2 bases and J lacks 8 bases; bases without a gene match: 6. CDR1 and CDR2 were assigned from the germline V gene as SGHRS and YFSETQ. The CDR3 numbers 15 residues from cysteine through phenylalanine. The kept DNA is CDR3 alone, 45 bases in frame from the first base. To sequence the TCRbeta CDR3 region, genomic DNA was isolated from the sorted cells. The immunoSEQ Assay was used to sequence the TCRbeta CDR3 regions. TCRdb holds this immuneACCESS table with in-frame rearrangements only. Some clones are missing; in checked studies, unresolved V genes explain under half, and the rest has no known cause. This sample is represented by about 69,000 clones; about 90% of them were singletons. In total, the top ten clones hold 2.5% to 3% of the sample.

The chain couples TRBV5-1 to TRBJ1-4; 10 bases in the middle match TRBD1. Specimen: CD4+ or CD8+ T cells sorted from blood, collected in a trial of the OX40 agonist ivuxolimab. This receptor was taken from an adult with an advanced solid tumor such as melanoma, head and neck, liver or kidney cancer. For the CDR3, the sequence is CASSFGTGDWEKLFF. The DNA sequence is as follows: TGCGCCAGCAGCTTCGGGACAGGGGACTGGGAAAAACTGTTTTTT.